This TCR beta chain is from a study of OX40 agonist ivuxolimab in advanced cancers. On the study more broadly: The study treated patients with ivuxolimab, an agonistic anti-OX40 (CD134) antibody. The group had a mean age of about 60 years, ranged from about 23 to 85, and was 80% to 90% male. Every patient in dose escalation had hepatocellular carcinoma, melanoma, renal cell or head and neck cancer.

V lost 0 bases, J lost 5 bases, and 5 bases stayed unmatched. This CDR3 spans 14 amino acids. Germline V CDR1 and CDR2: SGHNT, YYREEE (reference sequence). The table came from immunoSEQ multiplex PCR; TCRdb's copy has only in-frame clones and leaves some out. The sample shows around 89,000 clones, about nine tenths of them seen only once. A word on this clone: The antigen remains undetermined.

Study-level points and caveats: Both blood CD4+ and CD8+ T cells showed clonal growth by week 6 at 0.1 to 3.0 mg/kg.

The chain couples TRBV5-4 to TRBJ2-7, with 7 bases matching TRBD1. The clonotype originates from an adult with an advanced solid tumor such as melanoma, head and neck, liver or kidney cancer. The sequenced sample was CD4+ or CD8+ T cells sorted from blood, obtained in a trial of the OX40 agonist ivuxolimab. The CDR3 DNA reads as TGTGCCAGCAGCTTGGCGGGGCAGGGGGACGAGCAGTACTTC. The encoded protein is CASSLAGQGDEQYF.